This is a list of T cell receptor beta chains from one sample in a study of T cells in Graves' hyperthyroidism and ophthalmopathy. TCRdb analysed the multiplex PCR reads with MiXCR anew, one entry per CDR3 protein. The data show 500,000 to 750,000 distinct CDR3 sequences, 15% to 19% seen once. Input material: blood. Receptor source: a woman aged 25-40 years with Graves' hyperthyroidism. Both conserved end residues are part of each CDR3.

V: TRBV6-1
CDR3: CEAAGADYGYTF

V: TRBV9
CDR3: CASSVNIGGGGSDTQYF

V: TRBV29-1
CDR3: CSVEATVYGYTF

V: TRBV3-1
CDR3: CASSQGVGQYF

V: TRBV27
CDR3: CASKVSGRVIPYEQYF

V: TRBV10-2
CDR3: CASSDYRGTGELFF

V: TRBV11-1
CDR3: CASSIRLTTHEQYF

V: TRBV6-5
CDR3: CASSYSYGVNTEAFF

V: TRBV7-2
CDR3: CASSLERGTRLEQYF

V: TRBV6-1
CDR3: CASSELAGEVGTQYF

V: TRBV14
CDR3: CASSQRTLGANVLTF

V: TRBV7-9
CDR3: CASSPPRTSGSHEQFF

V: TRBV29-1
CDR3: CSVGVEMNTEAFF

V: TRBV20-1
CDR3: CSARDPLAGYTGELFF

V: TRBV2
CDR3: CASSGDVEYF

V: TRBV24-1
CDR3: CATSDLVGTGLSTDTQYF

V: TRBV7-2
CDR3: CASSLVGGGQGNQPQHF

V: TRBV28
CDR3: CASSLRTGGEGYTF

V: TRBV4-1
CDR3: CASSQEGYSNQPQHF

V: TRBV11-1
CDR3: CASSSGTGGEAFF

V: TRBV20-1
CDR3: CSASPPETQYF

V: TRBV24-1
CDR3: CATSDPGYKNEQFF

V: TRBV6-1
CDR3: CASSEGERNEQFF

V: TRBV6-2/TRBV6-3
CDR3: CASSPSFAEQFF

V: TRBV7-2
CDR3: CASSLLGWAGSDEQFF

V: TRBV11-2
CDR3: CASSSPLGGEQYF

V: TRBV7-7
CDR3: CASSLTSERDTGELFF

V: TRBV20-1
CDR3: CSAREVQGFYNEQFF

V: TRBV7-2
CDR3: CASSLRQGAETQYF

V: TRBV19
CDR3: CASSILAGGNEQFF

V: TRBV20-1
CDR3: CSAWRTSGYNEQFF

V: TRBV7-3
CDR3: CASSSTGGHEAFF

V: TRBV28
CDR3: CASSLFPPGLTYQPQHF

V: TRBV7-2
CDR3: CASSLVGAGGFNSPLHF

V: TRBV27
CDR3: CASSLAPRLNTEAFF

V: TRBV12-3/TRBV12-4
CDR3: CASSLASGTSGTYNEQFF

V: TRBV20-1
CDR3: CSAAEGRDQPQHF

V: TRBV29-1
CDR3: CSVAGTGYNEQSF

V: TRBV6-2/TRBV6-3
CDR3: CASSYSRRSYNEQFF

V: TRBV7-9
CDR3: CASSAGGSGHYNEQFF

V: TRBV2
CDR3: CASRLSPNYGYTF

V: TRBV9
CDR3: CASNPRTSGRASQITGELFF

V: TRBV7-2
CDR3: CASSPSGVGNEKLFF

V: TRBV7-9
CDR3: CASSFKQGSESYNEQFF

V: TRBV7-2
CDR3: CASRPREDTQYF

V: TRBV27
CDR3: CASSLSGHKAGELFF

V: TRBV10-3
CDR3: CATASGNNYEQFF

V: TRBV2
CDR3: CASSDTPGKNTEAFF

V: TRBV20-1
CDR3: CSAGAGGLETQYF

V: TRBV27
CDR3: CASSFGLAGGYNEQFF

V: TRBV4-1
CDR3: CASSQRTGGSTDTQYF

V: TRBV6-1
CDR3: CASRNGQNTEAFF

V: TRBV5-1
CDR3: CASSLAFAGDEGNEQFF

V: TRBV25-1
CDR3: CASSEPSPTGANQETQYF

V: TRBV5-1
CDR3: CASSQGPSNTEAFF